This T cell receptor (beta chain) is from a study of T cells expressing NK-cell markers. CDR1 is WSHSY and CDR2 is SAAADI in the germline V gene. The CDR3 contains 19 residues. On this clonotype: The target antigen is unknown.

Scientists made TCR beta cDNA using 5'RACE template switching with UMIs. TCRdb re-analyzed the 5' RACE reads; it lists each CDR3 protein once, without DNA. The sample is made up of fewer than 18,000 distinct CDR3 sequences, and the top ten hold around 60% of it. Overall study results and limits: Among CD8+ T cells from over 5 donors, dominant NKG2C+ clonotypes accounted for about 1.0-7.5%.

Sample: blood T cells: a sorted CD56 or NKG2C T cell subset, CD4+ or CD8+ T cells, or bulk PBMC T cells (not recorded which). The chain uses TRBV10-2 and TRBJ2-1; TCRdb lists TRBD1, though no DNA is available to test this call. This sequence was found in a man between 18 and 69 years old in good health. This chain's CDR3 is CASSDRTGGRRGRYNEQFF.